What follows are 30 T cell receptor beta chains derived from one specimen sequenced in a study of T cell responses to AZD1222 COVID-19 vaccine. TCRdb keeps only in-frame clones here, not all; method: immunoSEQ multiplex PCR. The repertoire holds some 140,000 clones, with approximately 90% as singletons. The sequencing here drew on peripheral blood, taken on day 0 of AZD1222 vaccination. These receptors were obtained from an adult in good health.

V is TRBV10-3 and J is TRBJ2-5; TRBD2 is a possible D gene (6 bases). V was trimmed by 3 bases and J by 5 bases, leaving 13 bases between them. The germline gives CDR1 ENHRY, CDR2 SYGVKD. This CDR3 has 14 amino acids. CDR3 loop: CAISERSGWETQYF. The CDR3 region has the DNA TGTGCCATCAGTGAAAGGAGCGGGTGGGAGACCCAGTACTTC.

The chain combines TRBV13 with TRBJ1-1; D is perhaps TRBD1 (5 bases). Germline V gene lookup returns CDR1 PRHDT and CDR2 FYEKMQ (reference sequence). The CDR3 runs 14 residues. With 4 bases removed from V and 8 bases from J, the gap between germline ends came to 17 bases. The chain's CDR3 is CASSSVPRQLEAFF. CDR3 sequence (DNA): TGTGCCAGCAGCTCCGTCCCCAGACAGCTCGAAGCTTTCTTT.

The gene calls are TRBV5-4 and TRBJ2-5, with TRBD1 matching over 8 bases. With V trimmed by 4 bases and J by 4 bases, 15 bases remained unmatched. The germline gives CDR1 SGHNT, CDR2 YYREEE (reference sequence). CDR3 size: 17 residues. CDR3 sequence: CASSTGQGVGVRETQYF. For the CDR3, the DNA is TGTGCCAGCAGCACCGGACAGGGTGTAGGGGTACGAGAGACCCAGTACTTC.

The chain joins TRBV6-5 to TRBJ1-5; TRBD1 might be the D (5 bases). V lost 6 bases, J lost 0 bases, and 12 bases lay in between. The CDR3 length is 15 residues. Per the germline V gene, CDR1 is MNHEY and CDR2 is SVGAGI. CDR3 sequence: CASRGRSYSNQPQHF. In DNA, the CDR3 is TGTGCCAGCAGGGGACGGTCCTATAGCAATCAGCCCCAGCATTTT.

V and J are TRBV9 and TRBJ2-5; TRBD1 matches at 7 bases. The germline gives CDR1 SGDLS, CDR2 YYNGEE. The CDR3 contains 15 residues. The trim removed 1 base at V and 5 bases at J, leaving 8 bases unmatched. The CDR3 loop is CASSVQPQGDETQYF. Here the CDR3 DNA reads TGTGCCAGCAGCGTACAACCGCAGGGGGATGAGACCCAGTACTTC.

This chain uses TRBV18 with TRBJ1-3, with 7 bases lining up with TRBD1. CDR1 KGHSH and CDR2 LQKENI come from the germline V gene. Unmatched junction bases numbered 12, after V lost 3 bases and J lost 4 bases. The CDR3 has 17 residues. CDR3 in DNA: TGTGCCAGCTCACCCAGCACCGGGACAGCTGACGGAAACACCATATATTTT. Translation gives CASSPSTGTADGNTIYF. Complete variable domain (other parts from reference TRBV18 and TRBJ1-3): NAGVMQNPRHLVRRRGQEARLRCSPMKGHSHVYWYRQLPEEGLKFMVYLQKENIIDESGMPKERFSAEFPKEGPSILRIQQVVRGDSAAYFCASSPSTGTADGNTIYFGEGSWLTVV.

The chain carries TRBV12-3 or TRBV12-4 and TRBJ2-1, with a tentative D call TRBD2 (5 bases). This CDR3 spans 12 amino acids. Deletions cut 5 bases from V and 9 bases from J, with 11 bases between. DNA of the CDR3: TGTGCCAGCAGTCGGGATGGCGGTGAGCAGTTCTTC. Its protein is CASSRDGGEQFF.

The chain recombines TRBV11-2 with TRBJ1-1; D might be TRBD1 (5 bases). This CDR3 spans 16 amino acids. The V gene's germline CDR1 is SGHAT and CDR2 FQNNGV. The V gene lost 6 bases and the J gene lost 4 bases, with 21 bases spanning the gap. The CDR3 reads CASRRYPQQVVTEAFF. Written as DNA, the CDR3 is TGTGCCAGCAGAAGATACCCCCAACAGGTGGTCACTGAAGCTTTCTTT.

This clone showed up just a few times. This sequence joins TRBV4-1 and TRBJ2-1; 7 bases line up with TRBD1. The V gene end was trimmed by 4 bases and the J gene end by 9 bases; junction bases not matched to a gene: 9. The CDR3 length is 14 residues. Germline V gene data show CDR1 as MGHRA and CDR2 as YSYEKL. CDR3 loop: CASSPRQGSAEQFF. The CDR3 DNA reads TGCGCCAGCAGCCCTAGACAGGGATCGGCTGAGCAGTTCTTC.

The J gene is TRBJ1-1, the V gene TRBV11-2; tentative D call: TRBD1 (5 bases). The CDR3 is made up of 13 amino acids. Trimming took 3 bases from V and 5 from J, leaving 10 bases between them. CDR1 and CDR2 (germline): SGHAT, FQNNGV. CDR3 sequence (DNA): TGTGCCAGCAGCTTCATCAGGGAGACTGAAGCTTTCTTT. It is translated as CASSFIRETEAFF.

This chain connects TRBV5-6 to TRBJ1-4; 8 positions match TRBD1. This CDR3 is built from 17 residues. With V trimmed by 4 bases and J by 6 bases, 14 bases remained unmatched. Germline V gene data show CDR1 as SGHDT and CDR2 as YYEEEE. The CDR3 sequence is CASSGGQRTGWYEKLFF. Written as DNA, the CDR3 is TGTGCCAGCAGCGGCGGCCAACGGACAGGGTGGTATGAAAAACTGTTTTTT.

This chain links TRBV27 with TRBJ1-1; TRBD1 matches 8 bases. The CDR3 has 20 residues. Germline V CDR1 and CDR2: MNHEY, SMNVEV (reference sequence). V lost 10 bases, J lost 3 bases, and 28 bases stayed unmatched. The CDR3 region is CATPPHPQGALETPDTEAFF. CDR3 nucleotides: TGTGCCACTCCACCCCACCCCCAGGGGGCGTTGGAGACCCCGGACACTGAAGCTTTCTTT.

The chain is built from TRBV5-1 and TRBJ1-5, with 7 bases matching TRBD1. CDR3 size: 15 residues. The germline CDR1 and CDR2 sequences are SGHRS and YFSETQ. V shed 4 bases, J shed 3 bases, and the junction held 7 bases outside the gene matches. CDR3 nucleotides: TGCGCCAGCAGCCCGGGACAGACCCCCAATCAGCCCCAGCATTTT. This gives the protein CASSPGQTPNQPQHF.

V usage is TRBV6-5 and J usage is TRBJ2-1; possibly TRBD1 for D (5 bases). Trimming took 8 bases from V and 0 from J, leaving 11 bases between them. The CDR3 has 14 amino acids. CDR1 and CDR2 (germline): MNHEY, SVGAGI. As DNA, the CDR3 is TGTGCCAGCTCTTCAGGGTACTCCTACAATGAGCAGTTCTTC. Translating it yields CASSSGYSYNEQFF.

J is TRBJ1-5 and V is TRBV6-5; weak D call: TRBD1 (5 bases). The germline CDR1 and CDR2 sequences are MNHEY and SVGAGI. The CDR3 runs to 15 residues. V was cut by 3 bases and J by 4 bases, with 13 bases left in between. CDR3 residues: CASSYYRGGNQPQHF. The CDR3 DNA follows: TGTGCCAGCAGTTATTATCGGGGGGGGAATCAGCCCCAGCATTTT.

This chain joins TRBV15 and TRBJ2-1; the D is unclear. CDR1 and CDR2 from the germline V gene are LNHNV and YYDKDF (reference sequence). This CDR3 has 12 residues. With 7 bases removed from V and 8 bases from J, the gap between germline ends came to 12 bases. CDR3 protein: CATNPRGDEQFF. CDR3 in DNA: TGTGCCACCAACCCCCGCGGCGATGAGCAGTTCTTC.

The rearrangement uses TRBV10-3 and TRBJ2-7, with 10 nucleotides matching TRBD2. The CDR3 covers 18 residues. From germline, CDR1 is ENHRY and CDR2 SYGVKD. V lost 8 bases, J lost 5 bases, and 21 bases stayed unmatched. CDR3 sequence (DNA): TGTGCCATCTCGCGCGGAAAAGAAGCGGGAGGGCCCAGGGACGAGCAGTACTTC. It translates to CAISRGKEAGGPRDEQYF.

This clone was seen only once. The chain recombines TRBV7-2 with TRBJ1-6, with 9 positions matching TRBD1. V trimming: 1 base; J trimming: 6 bases; junction bases outside the gene matches: 10. Per the germline V gene, CDR1 is SGHTA and CDR2 is FQGNSA. The CDR3 extends over 18 amino acids. The CDR3 is CASSLVDTTGQGNSPLHF. CDR3 in DNA: TGTGCCAGCAGCTTAGTAGATACCACGGGACAGGGTAATTCACCCCTCCACTTT. The full variable domain, its missing parts supplied by reference TRBV7-2 and TRBJ1-6, is GAGVSQSPSNKVTEKGKDVELRCDPISGHTALYWYRQSLGQGLEFLIYFQGNSAPDKSGLPSDRFSAERTGGSVSTLTIQRTQQEDSAVYLCASSLVDTTGQGNSPLHFGNGTRLTVT.

V gene TRBV19 combines with J gene TRBJ1-4; TRBD1 aligns across 9 bases. The CDR3 sequence is 16 residues long. Unmatched junction bases numbered 15, after V lost 5 bases and J lost 11 bases. CDR1 is LNHDA, CDR2 SQIVND, per germline (reference sequence). The CDR3 nucleotides read TGTGCCAGTAGTTCCCGAACGGTACAGGGGGCGCGGAAACTGTTTTTT. It specifies CASSSRTVQGARKLFF.

CDR3 in DNA: TGTGCCAGTAGTATTACGGACGGTGGCACTGAAGCTTTCTTT. Translated: CASSITDGGTEAFF. The rearrangement links TRBV19 to TRBJ1-1; D gene uncertain. Germline V CDR1 and CDR2: LNHDA, SQIVND (reference sequence). CDR3 length equals 14 residues. With 3 bases removed from V and 4 bases from J, the gap between germline ends came to 12 bases.

The chain recombines TRBV5-4 with TRBJ1-4; D gene unclear. The CDR3 length is 13 residues. Germline CDR1 is SGHNT and CDR2 is YYREEE (reference sequence). Trimming removed 1 base at V and 8 bases at J, with 9 bases between. In DNA form, the CDR3 reads TGTGCCAGCAGCTTGTATGGAACGGAAAAACTGTTTTTT. Amino acid sequence: CASSLYGTEKLFF.

The CDR3 protein is CASSFGRSTDTQYF. CDR3 in DNA: TGTGCCAGCAGCTTCGGGAGGAGCACAGATACGCAGTATTTT. The chain is built from TRBV7-9 and TRBJ2-3, with 7 bases fitting TRBD2. V lost 3 bases and J lost 0; bases outside the gene matches: 0. CDR3 length equals 14 residues. Germline lookup yields CDR1 SEHNR and CDR2 FQNEAQ (reference sequence).

This chain links TRBV19 with TRBJ1-1; no clear D gene. Looked up from germline, CDR1 is LNHDA and CDR2 is SQIVND (reference sequence). There are 14 residues in the CDR3. V was pared by 1 base and J by 7 bases, with 13 bases between. CDR3 nucleotides: TGTGCCAGTAGTATAGTCGGGGTCGGGAATGAAGCTTTCTTT. Its protein is CASSIVGVGNEAFF.

The rearrangement joins TRBV4-1 to TRBJ2-7; 14 bases align to TRBD2. CDR1 and CDR2 from the germline V gene are MGHRA and YSYEKL. The CDR3 contains 15 residues. With V trimmed by 6 bases and J by 3 bases, 4 bases remained unmatched. This chain's CDR3 is CASSLGLAGVYEQYF. The CDR3 coding sequence is TGCGCCAGCAGTCTGGGACTAGCGGGAGTCTACGAGCAGTACTTC.

V is TRBV2 and J is TRBJ1-5, with TRBD1 matching over 8 bases. The germline CDR1 and CDR2 sequences are SNHLY and FYNNEI. This CDR3 spans 14 amino acids. V lost 7 bases to trimming and J lost 3 bases; unmatched junction nucleotides: 5. The CDR3 here is CASNRQGINQPQHF. The CDR3 nucleotides read TGTGCCAGCAATAGACAGGGGATCAATCAGCCCCAGCATTTT.

This clone has just a few counts. The gene calls are TRBV5-5 and TRBJ1-2; no clear D. V lost 0 bases and J lost 4, with 19 bases in between. CDR3 length: 17 residues. CDR1 SGHKS and CDR2 YYEKEE come from the germline V gene (reference sequence). CDR3 amino acids: CASSLVSRPIESYGYTF. The CDR3 nucleotides are TGTGCCAGCAGCTTGGTCAGTCGACCAATAGAATCCTATGGCTACACCTTC.

This clone was picked up one time. V is TRBV15 and J is TRBJ2-7, with D maybe TRBD1 (7 bases). The CDR3 consists of 15 residues. Trimming stripped 5 bases from V and 2 bases from J, with 16 bases between. Germline CDR1 reads LNHNV; CDR2 reads YYDKDF (reference sequence). The CDR3 protein is CATSGGTGTAYEQYF. The CDR3 nucleotides are TGTGCCACCAGCGGGGGGACCGGGACAGCCTACGAGCAGTACTTC.

The CDR3 DNA reads TGTGCCAGCAGCCAAGAAACACTCGGGAATTCACCCCTCCACTTT. It is translated as CASSQETLGNSPLHF. The V gene is TRBV3-1 (or the pseudogene TRBV3-2), the J gene TRBJ1-6, with no clear D. There are 15 residues in the CDR3. Trimming shortened V by 0 bases and J by 7 bases, and 10 bases separated the two germline ends. CDR1 is LGHDT, CDR2 YNNKEL, per germline (reference sequence).

This chain connects TRBV12-3 or TRBV12-4 to TRBJ1-1; D not resolved. The CDR3 consists of 12 residues. V lost 8 bases and J 1 base, leaving 8 bases between the germline ends. The CDR3 loop is CASLLGNTEAFF. For the CDR3, the DNA is TGTGCCAGCCTCCTCGGGAACACTGAAGCTTTCTTT.

To note about this clone: An end of the junction differs from the germline gene, which may be a read error. The CDR3 loop reads CAISGAGGNQPQHF. Here the CDR3 DNA reads TGTGCCATCAGTGGGGCAGGGGGAAATCAGCCCCAGCATTTT. The chain uses TRBV24-1 and TRBJ1-5; 7 bases are shared with TRBD1. This CDR3 spans 14 amino acids. Germline V gives CDR1 KGHDR, CDR2 SFDVKD.